Below are 3 T cell receptor beta chains sequenced from a single sample in a study of T cell changes during pregnancy in multiple sclerosis. Profiling relied on immunoSEQ multiplex PCR, and the TCRdb table lists in-frame clones only, not all of them. This table holds some 19,000 clones, about 90% found once. The specimen was CD8+ T cells from peripheral blood mononuclear cells, collected after pregnancy. Receptor source: a female donor in good health, enrolled as a control in a pregnancy study.

The V and J genes are TRBV7-6 and TRBJ1-6, with a tentative D call TRBD1 (6 bases). Trimming pared 8 bases from V and 9 bases from J, leaving 20 bases between. The germline gives CDR1 SGHVS, CDR2 FNYEAQ. There are 15 residues in the CDR3. The DNA for the CDR3 is TGTGCCAGCTCCTCCCAAGGGGGACGAAGTTCACCCCTCCACTTT. This gives the protein CASSSQGGRSSPLHF.

The chain couples TRBV27 to TRBJ1-1; D not certain. Trimming left V 7 bases short and J 8 bases short, with 11 bases between. Germline V gene sequence: CDR1 MNHEY, CDR2 SMNVEV (reference sequence). This CDR3 region has 11 residues. DNA for the CDR3: TGTGCCAGCACCCACGCAGGCGAAGCTTTCTTT. Translated, it gives CASTHAGEAFF.

This chain links TRBV6-5 with TRBJ2-7; 7 nucleotides line up with TRBD2. The CDR3 has 14 amino acids. The V and J ends lost 4 bases and 5 bases, in that order; junction bases with no gene match: 8. Germline CDR1 MNHEY, CDR2 SVGAGI. CDR3 DNA sequence: TGTGCCAGCAGTTCCCCAGGGAGGGAGGACGAGCAGTACTTC. This encodes CASSSPGREDEQYF.